The clone carrying this TCR beta chain was found many times. Its antigen remains unknown. These data belong to a study of CD8 T cells in ankylosing spondylitis. Study conclusions and caveats: Past research had described some motif variants in reactive arthritis synovial fluid and blood. Seemingly distinctive of ankylosing spondylitis blood was a TCR beta motif formed by eight highly homologous variants. The clones that were linked to disease were reported to be significantly enriched in matched synovial fluid samples from ankylosing spondylitis patients. Peripheral blood samples showed relatively rare disease-linked clones, and these clones were CD8+.

Trimming stripped 2 bases from V and 3 bases from J, with 5 bases between. CDR3 length: 13 residues. Germline V lookup: CDR1 MNHEY, CDR2 SVGEGT. Molecular-barcoded quantitative 5'-RACE produced these TCR beta libraries. TCRdb redid the calling of the 5' RACE reads with MiXCR, one entry per CDR3 protein. Among 350,000 to 450,000 distinct CDR3 sequences, approximately 26% were seen once, and the ten largest hold about 0.9%. The J gene is TRBJ2-4, the V gene TRBV6-2 or TRBV6-3; D might be TRBD1 or TRBD2, each matching 5 bases. Source material: blood, either unsorted or a sorted T cell fraction (not recorded which). The sequence came from a male donor with ankylosing spondylitis. The CDR3 nucleotides read TGTGCCAGCAGTTACGGGGGCAAAAACATTCAGTACTTC. It specifies CASSYGGKNIQYF.